Presented here are 32 T cell receptor beta chains from one specimen sequenced in a study of glioma-infiltrating T cells. The iRepertoire nested amplicon-rescue multiplex PCR amplified TCR alpha and beta CDR3s from RNA. TCRdb used MiXCR to reprocess the multiplex PCR reads, holding one entry per CDR3 protein. Of roughly 350,000 distinct CDR3 sequences in the sample, approximately 42% were seen once. The sample taken for sequencing was glioma tissue, nonneoplastic brain tissue, or PBMCs (not recorded which). These receptors were collected from a human donor with low-grade glioma or glioblastoma, undergoing nonglioma brain surgery, or in good health (not recorded which).

The chain employs TRBV5-4 and TRBJ2-5, with 7 bases fitting TRBD1. CDR1 is SGHNT, CDR2 YYREEE, per germline (reference sequence). The J segment lost 3 bases and the V segment lost 4 bases, leaving 6 bases of the junction unmatched. The CDR3 is 14 residues long. In DNA form, the CDR3 reads TGTGCCAGCAGCACAGGGGACGGGAAAGAGACCCAGTACTTC. Translating gives CASSTGDGKETQYF.

This clonotype has more than one count but fewer than ten. J is TRBJ1-3 and V is TRBV4-1, with D uncertain. V was clipped by 0 bases and J by 4 bases, with 13 bases between them. This CDR3 has 16 amino acids. Germline V gives CDR1 MGHRA, CDR2 YSYEKL. The CDR3 DNA reads TGCGCCAGCAGCCAAGAACCCCCAGGAGGAGGAAACACCATATATTTT. Its protein is CASSQEPPGGGNTIYF.

The chain carries TRBV7-6 and TRBJ2-7; possibly TRBD2 for D (6 bases). This CDR3 has 14 residues. Looked up from germline, CDR1 is SGHVS and CDR2 is FNYEAQ. Trimming removed 2 bases from V and 0 bases from J, with 8 bases in between. CDR3 protein: CASSLRDFSYEQYF. CDR3 coding DNA: TGTGCCAGCAGCTTACGGGACTTCTCCTACGAGCAGTACTTC. The whole variable domain, filled in from reference TRBV7-6 and TRBJ2-7, reads GAGVSQSPRYKVTKRGQDVALRCDPISGHVSLYWYRQALGQGPEFLTYFNYEAQQDKSGLPNDRFSAERPEGSISTLTIQRTEQRDSAMYRCASSLRDFSYEQYFGPGTRLTVT.

Note on this clonotype: This may stem from a read error, because a much larger clone lies one nucleotide away. The chain links TRBV20-1 to TRBJ2-3, with D maybe TRBD1 (6 bases). The last part of the DNA fits TRBJ1-5 better; the J call may be wrong. Germline V gives CDR1 DFQATT, CDR2 SNEGSKA (reference sequence). CDR3 length: 13 amino acids. Written as DNA, the CDR3 is TGCAGTGCGAAGGCAGGAAGGACAGATACGCAGCATTTT. Translating it yields CSAKAGRTDTQHF.

The chain is built from TRBV28 and TRBJ2-1, with 8 nucleotides matching TRBD2. Germline CDR1 is MDHEN and CDR2 is SYDVKM. The CDR3 extends over 15 amino acids. The V and J ends lost 8 bases and 6 bases, in that order; junction bases with no gene match: 12. The CDR3 DNA reads TGTGCCAGCCGGTTAAGCCTAGCGGGTCGCAATGAGCAGTTCTTC. Protein product: CASRLSLAGRNEQFF.

The gene calls are TRBV20-1 and TRBJ2-3; TRBD1 agrees at 12 bases. Unmatched junction bases numbered 11, after V lost 8 bases and J lost 2 bases. CDR3 size: 16 residues. Germline CDR1 DFQATT, CDR2 SNEGSKA (reference sequence). CDR3 loop: CSPRTMGQGATDTQYF. In DNA form, the CDR3 reads TGCAGTCCACGGACCATGGGACAGGGGGCCACAGATACGCAGTATTTT.

The sample holds a few counts of this clonotype. CDR3 sequence (DNA): TGCGCCAGCAGCCAAGAACCAGGGTTGCAAGAGACCCAGTACTTC. Its translation is CASSQEPGLQETQYF. This chain links TRBV4-3 with TRBJ2-5; D possibly corresponds to TRBD1 (5 bases). Germline V CDR1 and CDR2: LGHNA, YSLEER. V was shortened by 0 bases and J by 2 bases, with 10 bases between the two germline ends. The CDR3 extends over 15 amino acids.

The V and J genes are TRBV3-1 and TRBJ2-1, with D possibly being TRBD1 or TRBD2 (6 bases each). Germline CDR1 LGHDT, CDR2 YNNKEL (reference sequence). Trimming took 2 bases from V and 10 from J, leaving 15 bases between them. The CDR3 consists of 14 residues. The CDR3 is CASSQLIAGGEQFF. DNA of the CDR3: TGTGCCAGCAGCCAATTGATTGCCGGGGGCGAGCAGTTCTTC.

This clonotype came up a few times. V gene TRBV20-1 combines with J gene TRBJ1-1; unclear D gene. The CDR3 totals 14 residues. The germline V gene encodes CDR1 DFQATT and CDR2 SNEGSKA (reference sequence). V lost 6 bases and J 1 base, leaving 15 bases between the germline ends. The CDR3 sequence is CSASRWQKNTEAFF. The CDR3 nucleotides are TGCAGTGCAAGCAGGTGGCAGAAGAACACTGAAGCTTTCTTT.

Details on this clonotype: A read error may explain this, as a much larger clone is one base away. This chain joins TRBV6-5 and TRBJ2-3; D is perhaps TRBD2 (5 bases). This CDR3 contains 15 residues. Germline CDR1 reads MNHEY; CDR2 reads SVGAGI. DNA of the CDR3: TGTGCCAGCAGTTACCGGGGATTGAGCACAGATACGCTGTATTTT. Protein: CASSYRGLSTDTLYF.

This chain connects TRBV4-1 to TRBJ2-2; D not certain. Trimming removed 0 bases at V and 7 bases at J, with 9 bases between. Germline values: CDR1 MGHRA, CDR2 YSYEKL. CDR3 length: 14 residues. DNA for the CDR3: TGCGCCAGCAGCCAAGAGGGTCGGGTCGGGGAGCTGTTTTTT. The encoded protein is CASSQEGRVGELFF.

Turning to this clonotype: This may come from a read error, since a much larger clone is one base off. The chain links TRBV27 to TRBJ1-5, with a tentative D call TRBD1 (5 bases). Per germline, CDR1 MNHEY and CDR2 SMNVEV (reference sequence). This CDR3 is 13 amino acids long. CDR3 protein: CASAGGSNQPQRF. In nucleotides, the CDR3 is TGTGCCAGCGCGGGGGGTAGCAATCAGCCCCAGCGTTTT.

This clonotype was found many times. This rearrangement joins TRBV7-2 to TRBJ1-1; no firm D call. Germline CDR1 and CDR2: SGHTA and FQGNSA. V was shortened by 6 bases and J by 2 bases, with 4 bases between the two germline ends. CDR3 length: 11 amino acids. In DNA form, the CDR3 reads TGTGCCAGCAGGATAAACACTGAAGCTTTCTTT. Amino acid sequence: CASRINTEAFF.

Only a few counts were recorded for this clonotype. The J gene is TRBJ1-1, the V gene TRBV18; D call uncertain. Germline values: CDR1 KGHSH, CDR2 LQKENI. This CDR3 spans 14 amino acids. The V end lost 2 bases, the J end lost 0 bases, and 7 bases lay between the germline ends. CDR3 sequence reads: CASSPSAMNTEAFF. CDR3 coding DNA: TGTGCCAGCTCACCATCAGCAATGAACACTGAAGCTTTCTTT.

J is TRBJ2-7 and V is TRBV27, with TRBD2 identical over 12 bases. V was pared by 2 bases and J by 4 bases, with 9 bases of the junction left unmatched. Germline lookup yields CDR1 MNHEY and CDR2 SMNVEV (reference sequence). This CDR3 region has 17 residues. CDR3 amino acids: CASSLTPSGRAVYEQYF. The DNA for the CDR3 is TGTGCCAGCAGTTTAACTCCTAGCGGGAGGGCGGTATACGAGCAGTACTTC.

The V gene is TRBV6-1, the J gene TRBJ2-5; no firm D call. V lost 0 bases to trimming and J lost 1 base, with 9 bases between them. The CDR3 consists of 15 residues. Germline loops: CDR1 MNHNS, CDR2 SASEGT. The CDR3 nucleotides are TGTGCCAGCAGTGAAGCGCTGACTCCCCAAGAGACCCAGTACTTC. The encoded protein is CASSEALTPQETQYF.

The rearrangement joins TRBV10-3 to TRBJ2-5; no clear D gene. Trimming shortened V by 6 bases and J by 3 bases, and 5 bases separated the two germline ends. Germline V gene lookup returns CDR1 ENHRY and CDR2 SYGVKD. The CDR3 totals 11 residues. The CDR3 spells CAISEEETQYF. CDR3 nucleotide sequence: TGTGCCATCAGCGAGGAAGAGACCCAGTACTTC.

The chain employs TRBV6-4 and TRBJ1-5; D not certain. Germline lookup yields CDR1 MRHNA and CDR2 SNTAGT. V lost 8 bases to trimming and J lost 3 bases, with 14 bases between them. The CDR3 is made up of 14 amino acids. This CDR3 is CASDSGDLNQPQHF. In DNA form, the CDR3 reads TGTGCCAGCGACTCGGGCGATCTCAATCAGCCCCAGCATTTT.

The chain has TRBV18 and TRBJ2-5, with D perhaps assigned TRBD1 or TRBD2 (5 bases each). V was shortened by 0 bases and J by 4 bases, with 9 bases between the two germline ends. Germline V gives CDR1 KGHSH, CDR2 LQKENI. The CDR3 contains 14 residues. CDR3 loop: CASSPPGVGETQYF. CDR3 sequence (DNA): TGTGCCAGCTCACCACCGGGGGTTGGAGAGACCCAGTACTTC. The full variable domain, with the rest looked up from reference TRBV18 and TRBJ2-5, is NAGVMQNPRHLVRRRGQEARLRCSPMKGHSHVYWYRQLPEEGLKFMVYLQKENIIDESGMPKERFSAEFPKEGPSILRIQQVVRGDSAAYFCASSPPGVGETQYFGPGTRLLVL.

This clonotype was recorded many times. The gene calls are TRBV6-1 and TRBJ1-4; D gene uncertain. This CDR3 contains 15 residues. Germline V gives CDR1 MNHNS, CDR2 SASEGT. V lost 4 bases, J lost 0 bases, and 9 bases lay in between. The CDR3 sequence: CASSAYIATNEKLFF. The CDR3 DNA sequence: TGTGCCAGCAGTGCTTACATAGCAACTAATGAAAAACTGTTTTTT.

V gene TRBV27 combines with J gene TRBJ1-3; possible D gene TRBD1, 5 bases. Germline loops: CDR1 MNHEY, CDR2 SMNVEV (reference sequence). This CDR3 spans 17 amino acids. CDR3 loop: CVSSPHRVAGTGNTIYF. CDR3 nucleotide sequence: TGTGTTAGCAGTCCCCATCGTGTGGCAGGGACTGGAAACACCATATATTTT.

This clonotype occurred many times. The chain employs TRBV28 and TRBJ2-3; the D call may be TRBD1 or TRBD2 (5 bases each). This CDR3 has 14 residues. V was pared by 5 bases and J by 0 bases, with 9 bases between. The germline gives CDR1 MDHEN, CDR2 SYDVKM. The CDR3: CASSRDPSTDTQYF. DNA for the CDR3: TGTGCCAGCAGTCGGGACCCCAGCACAGATACGCAGTATTTT.

The CDR3 sequence is CASSVGVGGSQPQHF. DNA for the CDR3: TGTGCCAGCAGCGTAGGAGTGGGTGGCAGTCAGCCCCAGCATTTT. V usage is TRBV9 and J usage is TRBJ1-5; D not resolved. V lost 0 bases to trimming and J lost 6 bases, with 13 bases between them. This CDR3 spans 15 amino acids. Germline V lookup: CDR1 SGDLS, CDR2 YYNGEE.

The V and J genes are TRBV2 and TRBJ1-5; D is possibly TRBD1 (5 bases). In germline, CDR1 is SNHLY, CDR2 FYNNEI. The CDR3 loop spans 14 amino acids. Trimming left V 6 bases short and J 5 bases short, with 14 bases between. The CDR3 DNA reads TGTGCCAGCAGGCCCTCCTGGGGGGATCAGCCCCAGCATTTT. Protein: CASRPSWGDQPQHF. Variable domain in full (rest from reference TRBV2 and TRBJ1-5): EPEVTQTPSHQVTQMGQEVILRCVPISNHLYFYWYRQILGQKVEFLVSFYNNEISEKSEIFDDQFSVERPDGSNFTLKIRSTKLEDSAMYFCASRPSWGDQPQHFGDGTRLSIL.

This rearrangement joins TRBV27 to TRBJ2-1; D is possibly TRBD2 (5 bases). The CDR3 length is 17 residues. The V gene lost 5 bases and the J gene lost 0 bases, with 17 bases spanning the gap. The germline CDR1 and CDR2 sequences are MNHEY and SMNVEV (reference sequence). The CDR3 bases are TGTGCCAGCAGTCCCCCCGGACTTTGGAGCTCCTACAATGAGCAGTTCTTC. This gives the protein CASSPPGLWSSYNEQFF.

The CDR3 reads CASSPRGNSYNEQFF. CDR3 sequence (DNA): TGTGCCAGCAGCCCAAGAGGGAACTCCTACAATGAGCAGTTCTTC. V gene TRBV11-2 combines with J gene TRBJ2-1; D might be TRBD2 (5 bases). The CDR3 has 15 amino acids. V lost 5 bases and J lost 0, with 11 bases in between. Per germline, CDR1 SGHAT and CDR2 FQNNGV. Variable domain in full (rest from reference TRBV11-2 and TRBJ2-1): EAGVAQSPRYKIIEKRQSVAFWCNPISGHATLYWYQQILGQGPKLLIQFQNNGVVDDSQLPKDRFSAERLKGVDSTLKIQPAKLEDSAVYLCASSPRGNSYNEQFFGPGTRLTVL.

Notes on this clonotype: Given a much more abundant clone one base away, this may be a read error. The chain employs TRBV20-1 and TRBJ1-1; D unresolved. CDR3 length: 15 amino acids. Germline CDR1 reads DFQATT; CDR2 reads SNEGSKA (reference sequence). The CDR3 DNA reads as TGCAGTGCTAGAGTCCCCCCGGGCGAGAACACTAAAGCTTTCTTT. The encoded protein is CSARVPPGENTKAFF.

Comments on this clonotype: The germline gene is not matched at one end of the junction; a read error may be the cause. CDR3 DNA sequence: TGCGCCAGCAGTCTCTTCTCCGGAAGTAGGGCGGATACGCAGTATTTT. Amino acid sequence: CASSLFSGSRADTQYF. J is TRBJ2-3 and V is TRBV6-1; D is unclear. CDR1 and CDR2 from the germline V gene are MNHNS and SASEGT. The CDR3 length is 16 residues.

The gene calls are TRBV6-5 and TRBJ2-3; 7 bases align to TRBD2. Germline lookup yields CDR1 MNHEY and CDR2 SVGAGI. The V segment lost 2 bases and the J segment 6 bases; nucleotides outside the gene matches: 11. CDR3 length: 16 residues. The CDR3 DNA sequence: TGTGCCAGCAGTTACCGAAGACTAGCCAACCTTGATACGCAGTATTTT. Its protein is CASSYRRLANLDTQYF.

This clonotype occurred many times. This chain connects TRBV7-2 to TRBJ2-3; a weak D match, TRBD1 (5 bases). Germline lookup yields CDR1 SGHTA and CDR2 FQGNSA. V lost 3 bases, J lost 2 bases, and 15 bases lay in between. CDR3 length: 16 residues. DNA of the CDR3: TGTGCCAGCAGCTTTAACGCAGGGAAACCCACAGATACGCAGTATTTT. Protein sequence: CASSFNAGKPTDTQYF.

This clonotype was picked up a small number of times. V gene TRBV2 combines with J gene TRBJ2-3; the match to TRBD2 covers 14 bases. V dropped 6 bases and J dropped 4; count of bases not matched to a gene: 3. The CDR3 loop spans 15 amino acids. Germline values: CDR1 SNHLY, CDR2 FYNNEI. The CDR3 spells CASRPGLAGADTQYF. CDR3 nucleotides: TGTGCCAGCAGACCGGGACTAGCGGGAGCAGATACGCAGTATTTT.

This clonotype was counted many times. The chain employs TRBV7-2 and TRBJ1-6; no firm D call. V lost 2 bases to trimming and J lost 9 bases, with 14 bases between them. The CDR3 sequence is 15 residues long. From germline, CDR1 is SGHTA and CDR2 FQGNSA. The CDR3 spells CASSLLGLSASPLHF. The DNA of the CDR3 is TGTGCCAGCAGCTTATTGGGGTTATCAGCTTCACCCCTCCACTTT.